The 9 T cell receptor beta chains below all came from one sample that was sequenced in a study of Ad26.COV2.S vaccination and SARS-CoV-2 variants. Treatment defined: roughly 18 received Ad26.COV2.S at low or high dose, single or two shots; 5 received placebo; per-sample allocation not given. It was on day 63 after the first vaccine or placebo injection that samples were taken. Data came from immunoSEQ multiplex PCR; TCRdb stores just in-frame clones and leaves some out. The sample includes hundreds of thousands of clones, roughly nine tenths of them seen just once. Sequences were derived from peripheral blood, sampled in a trial of Ad26.COV2.S vaccine versus placebo. These receptors were obtained from a person aged 18-60 years who received the Ad26.COV2.S COVID-19 vaccine or a placebo.

This sequence joins TRBV7-8 and TRBJ2-3; D uncertain. V lost 0 bases to trimming and J lost 0 bases, with 4 bases between them. The germline V gene has CDR1 SGHVS and CDR2 FQNEAQ. CDR3 size: 14 residues. The CDR3 region is CASSLAHSTDTQYF. For the CDR3, the DNA is TGTGCCAGCAGCTTAGCGCACAGCACAGATACGCAGTATTTT.

The sample holds one count of this clone. The chain combines TRBV4-1 with TRBJ2-3; D not resolved. This CDR3 contains 12 residues. V dropped 1 base and J dropped 6 bases, with 5 bases sitting between them. The germline V gene has CDR1 MGHRA and CDR2 YSYEKL. This CDR3 reads CASSQGSDTQYF. CDR3 bases: TGCGCCAGCAGCCAAGGGAGTGATACGCAGTATTTT.

This chain uses TRBV6-5 with TRBJ1-2, with D maybe TRBD1 (5 bases). The CDR3 covers 13 residues. V shed 6 bases and J shed 0 bases, with 8 bases lying between them. Germline V gene data show CDR1 as MNHEY and CDR2 as SVGAGI. CDR3 nucleotide sequence: TGTGCCAGCAGCCGGGGGGCTAACTATGGCTACACCTTC. It specifies CASSRGANYGYTF.

The V gene is TRBV7-9, the J gene TRBJ1-5; D unclear. CDR3 size: 14 residues. Per the germline V gene, CDR1 is SEHNR and CDR2 is FQNEAQ (reference sequence). Trimming removed 3 bases at V and 5 bases at J, with 11 bases between. This CDR3 reads CASSFSPPDQPQHF. CDR3 coding DNA: TGTGCCAGCAGCTTTAGTCCCCCTGATCAGCCCCAGCATTTT.

The gene calls are TRBV4-3 and TRBJ2-1; 7 bases align to TRBD2. The germline CDR1 and CDR2 sequences are LGHNA and YSLEER. This CDR3 is 15 amino acids long. The V gene end was trimmed by 0 bases and the J gene end by 14 bases; junction bases not matched to a gene: 13. CDR3 DNA sequence: TGCGCCAGCAGCCAAGATAGGACACAGATTGGGAGGGAGTTCTTC. It codes for CASSQDRTQIGREFF.

This clone was observed a single time. The gene calls are TRBV11-2 and TRBJ2-7; 7 bases match TRBD1. Looked up from germline, CDR1 is SGHAT and CDR2 is FQNNGV. The CDR3 loop spans 15 amino acids. V was clipped by 5 bases and J by 0 bases; unmatched bases: 7. This CDR3 reads CASSRGHGSSYEQYF. The CDR3 nucleotides read TGTGCCAGCAGCAGGGGGCACGGAAGCTCCTACGAGCAGTACTTC.

The chain combines TRBV9 with TRBJ2-5; TRBD2 matches 8 bases. V was pared by 4 bases and J by 4 bases, with 9 bases of the junction left unmatched. Germline V CDR1 and CDR2: SGDLS, YYNGEE. CDR3 length: 15 amino acids. CDR3 bases: TGTGCCAGCAGCCCCCGAACTAGCGGAGGAGAGACCCAGTACTTC. Amino acids: CASSPRTSGGETQYF.

This clone was seen a handful of times. The genes are TRBV6-6 and TRBJ1-2; a weak D match, TRBD1 (6 bases). This CDR3 contains 16 residues. The V and J ends lost 0 bases and 7 bases respectively, with 18 bases between them. The germline V gene encodes CDR1 MNHNY and CDR2 SVGAGI (reference sequence). The CDR3 sequence: CASSYSGPGGRGGYTF. The CDR3 DNA sequence: TGTGCCAGCAGTTACTCGGGCCCGGGGGGGCGTGGTGGCTACACCTTC.

The chain joins TRBV5-1 to TRBJ2-1; 9 bases are shared with TRBD2. V was clipped by 1 base and J by 9 bases; unmatched bases: 8. Germline CDR1 reads SGHRS; CDR2 reads YFSETQ. This CDR3 spans 15 amino acids. CDR3 loop: CASSLTSGPLSEQFF. CDR3 DNA sequence: TGCGCCAGCAGCTTGACTAGCGGGCCCCTAAGTGAGCAGTTCTTC.